This entry describes one TCR beta chain. Data came from immunoSEQ multiplex PCR; TCRdb stores just in-frame clones and leaves some out. In the table there are 200,000 to 250,000 clones, around 75% of which are singletons. The data belong to a study of cytotoxic CD8 clonotypes in ibrutinib-treated CLL. V lost 8 bases and J lost 3, with 14 bases in between. The CDR3 totals 14 residues. Germline V gene sequence: CDR1 MNHNS, CDR2 SASEGT. This clonotype was sampled from a human donor with chronic lymphocytic leukemia. This chain uses TRBV6-1 with TRBJ2-1; tentatively, D is TRBD2 (5 bases). The sequences come from PBMCs, collected after 12 months of ibrutinib treatment. The DNA for the CDR3 is TGTGCCAGCGTTCAAGGACTTCTCTACAATGAGCAGTTCTTC. Translation gives CASVQGLLYNEQFF.